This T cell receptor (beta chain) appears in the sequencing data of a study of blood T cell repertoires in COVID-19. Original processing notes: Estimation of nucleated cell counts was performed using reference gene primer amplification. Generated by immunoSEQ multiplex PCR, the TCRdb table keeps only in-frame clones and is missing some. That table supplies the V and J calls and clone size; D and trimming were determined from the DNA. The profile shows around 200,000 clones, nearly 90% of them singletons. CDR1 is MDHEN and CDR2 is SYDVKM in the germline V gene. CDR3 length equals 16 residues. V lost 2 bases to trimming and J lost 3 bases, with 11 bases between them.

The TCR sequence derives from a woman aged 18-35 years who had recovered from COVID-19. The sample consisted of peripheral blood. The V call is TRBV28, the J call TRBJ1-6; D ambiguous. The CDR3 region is CASSLGGVIYNSPLHF. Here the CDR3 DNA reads TGTGCCAGCAGTTTAGGCGGGGTAATCTATAATTCACCCCTCCACTTT.